The 3 T cell receptor beta chains reported below all come from one sample, sequenced in a study of control samples from healthy donors and cancer patients. The data were produced by immunoSEQ multiplex PCR, yet TCRdb's version contains in-frame clones alone and is incomplete. There are around 45,000 clones in the sample; around 75% occur only once, and roughly 18% lies in the top ten. The sequencing sample was made of formalin-fixed, paraffin-embedded tissue. The receptor set was obtained from a male donor with melanoma.

This clone was seen a few times. The CDR3 spells CASSDRFTNYGYTF. DNA for the CDR3: TGTGCCAGCAGTGACAGATTTACTAACTATGGCTACACCTTC. This chain joins TRBV2 and TRBJ1-2; no firm D call. The CDR3 contains 14 residues. V lost 3 bases, J lost 0 bases, and 8 bases lay in between. Germline V lookup: CDR1 SNHLY, CDR2 FYNNEI.

This chain joins TRBV24-1 and TRBJ2-1; 7 nucleotides match TRBD2. CDR1 KGHDR and CDR2 SFDVKD come from the germline V gene. This CDR3 has 16 residues. V was pared by 3 bases and J by 0 bases, with 4 bases of the junction left unmatched. CDR3 in amino acids: CATSDPSSGSYNEQFF. As DNA, the CDR3 is TGTGCCACCAGTGATCCGTCTAGCGGCTCCTACAATGAGCAGTTCTTC.

V usage is TRBV6-5 and J usage is TRBJ1-5, with a weak D call TRBD1 (5 bases). V was clipped by 8 bases and J by 2 bases, with 16 bases between them. CDR3 size: 15 residues. Germline CDR1 MNHEY, CDR2 SVGAGI. The CDR3 DNA follows: TGTGCCAGCTTAGGGGCTCCCGGGGGCAATCAGCCCCAGCATTTT. Its translation is CASLGAPGGNQPQHF.